Given below is one T cell receptor (beta chain) in context. The specificity of this receptor is unknown. One base away there is no much larger clone; base qualities are not given. Participants in the prospective study were enrolled through a virtual design, were aged roughly 18 to 100 years, and lived in about two dozen United States geographic areas. To assign participants to cohorts, the prospective study relied on clinical history that participants themselves reported in a screening survey and a study questionnaire. In the prospective study, mobile phlebotomists collected whole blood, serum and a nasopharyngeal or oropharyngeal swab from each participant. Participants in the prospective study had the option to provide additional blood draws and questionnaires over an approximately 2-month period. Before DNA extraction, prospective study blood samples were shipped either frozen or at room temperature.

TCRbeta CDR3 regions were amplified from genomic DNA by means of the immunoSEQ Assay, a bias-controlled multiplex PCR. As for the authors' bioinformatics: The number of nucleated cells in each sample was estimated from the amplification of reference gene primers within the assay. To quantify the absolute abundance of each unique TCRbeta CDR3 rearrangement, sequence reads were collapsed and filtered. Productive Simpson clonality was computed per sample as the square root of Simpson's diversity index over productive rearrangements. The table comes from immuneACCESS by way of TCRdb, which keeps in-frame sequences with V and J called. Part of the clones is missing from these tables; in studies checked, under half for an unresolved V gene and the rest for unknown reasons. Clone size and V and J calls were adopted from that table, with D and trimming inferred from the DNA. This sample has roughly 200,000 clones in its table, and more than 75% of those were observed once. 7% to 8.5% of the sample comes from the top ten.

The germline V end is reduced by 0 bases and the J end by 2 bases; junction bases left unmatched: 2. The CDR3 runs 15 amino acids, cysteine and phenylalanine included. Solely the CDR3 DNA is kept, with 45 bases framed from the first base. The germline V gene (reference sequence) provides CDR1 LGHDT and CDR2 YNNKEL. These data come from a study of blood T cell repertoires in COVID-19 (dated by TCRdb to 2018 to 2021). Background for the entire study: Recovered participants in ImmuneRACE Cohort 3 were defined by two consecutive negative NP/OP PCR tests, clearance by a healthcare professional, or resolution of symptoms. Samples from collaborators originated in the United States, Italy and Spain and spanned both the acute and convalescent phases of COVID-19. The prospective study material was composed of cDNA or gDNA derived from T cells, B-cell-depleted T cells, or PBMCs. The dataset comprised deeply sampled blood TCRbeta repertoires from subjects exposed to, actively infected with, or recovered from COVID-19. The repertoires were released in a freely available public database intended as a resource for research on the immune response to SARS-CoV-2. The samples were drawn from two sources: the first 160 participants of the ongoing ImmuneRACE study, and over 950 subjects contributed by 6 global collaborators. A de-identified subject ID, COVID-19 status, age in years and sex were almost always included in the sample metadata. HLA class I and class II types, where available, came from metadata supplied by the sample provider rather than from assay-based typing.

Points the paper makes about the study in general: How much clinical and demographic metadata was included differed by source and by participant, and the metadata was provided uncurated.

The sequencing input was PBMCs or T cells enriched from blood (not recorded which). The chain employs TRBV3-1 (or the pseudogene TRBV3-2) and TRBJ2-3; 7 bases in the middle match TRBD2. This clonotype was sampled from a man younger than 40 in a cohort exposed to, infected with or recovered from COVID-19 (not recorded which). CDR3 region: CASSQEGRATDTQYF. The DNA sequence is as follows: TGTGCCAGCAGCCAAGAGGGGAGGGCCACAGATACGCAGTATTTT.